This note documents a single T cell receptor beta chain sequence. This sample is part of a study of OX40 agonist ivuxolimab in advanced cancers. The assay was immunoSEQ multiplex PCR, and TCRdb's table has in-frame clones only and misses some. The profile shows tens of thousands of clones, 85% of them singletons. With V trimmed by 3 bases and J by 5 bases, 5 bases remained unmatched. This CDR3 comprises 13 residues. Per germline, CDR1 SQVTM and CDR2 ANQGSEA. Sample: CD4+ or CD8+ T cells sorted from blood, taken in a trial of the OX40 agonist ivuxolimab. This sequence joins TRBV29-1 and TRBJ2-7; 9 nucleotides align to TRBD2. The clonotype comes from an adult with an advanced solid tumor such as melanoma, head and neck, liver or kidney cancer. CDR3 nucleotide sequence: TGCAGCGTTGACACTAGCGGGCTTGACGAGCAGTACTTC. It is translated as CSVDTSGLDEQYF.